The 14 T cell receptor beta chains below come from one sample, sequenced in a study of T cells in Graves' hyperthyroidism and ophthalmopathy (dated by TCRdb to about 2019). To prepare the library, multiplex PCR was applied. The listed sequencing device is Illumina HiSeq 2000. The TCR beta CDR3 regions were amplified from the RNA transcripts. The first round of RT-PCR for the TCR CDR3 was performed with the HTBI primer set and the Qiagen OneStep RT-PCR kit. TCRdb took the public reads, trimmed them with fastp at Q25, ran MiXCR for clone calling and kept in-frame beta chains. Records with the same CDR3 protein are collapsed into one entry carrying the most frequent genes and DNA. Across this sample there are fewer than 750,000 distinct CDR3 sequences, with about 14% seen only once. The ten largest make up around 12% of the sample. The sequenced sample consisted of blood. These receptors all stem from a woman in her fifties or sixties with Graves' ophthalmopathy.

This clonotype was recorded many times. The chain uses TRBV28 and TRBJ1-5; possible D gene TRBD1, 6 bases. Trimming pared 6 bases from V and 2 bases from J, leaving 14 bases between. Germline CDR1 MDHEN, CDR2 SYDVKM. CDR3 length: 15 amino acids. The CDR3 nucleotides are TGTGCCAGCAGGTTTGCAGGGGTCGGCAATCAGCCCCAGCATTTT. It specifies CASRFAGVGNQPQHF.

The rearrangement joins TRBV20-1 to TRBJ1-2; D is uncertain. This CDR3 has 12 residues. Germline CDR1 reads DFQATT; CDR2 reads SNEGSKA (reference sequence). The germline V and J ends were trimmed by 2 bases and 3 bases, with 7 bases remaining between them. DNA for the CDR3: TGCAGTGCTAGACCCCCGGACTATGGCTACACCTTC. Protein product: CSARPPDYGYTF.

There are many counts of this clonotype. The chain links TRBV20-1 to TRBJ2-1; D tentatively fits TRBD1 or TRBD2 (5 bases each). V lost 6 bases and J lost 1, with 19 bases in between. The CDR3 covers 16 residues. Germline loops: CDR1 DFQATT, CDR2 SNEGSKA (reference sequence). The CDR3 spells CSAREPGQGSYNEQFF. In DNA, the CDR3 is TGCAGTGCCCGAGAGCCGGGGCAGGGATCCTACAATGAGCAGTTCTTC.

This clonotype was recorded many times. The chain is built from TRBV3-1 and TRBJ2-1, with D perhaps matching TRBD2 (7 bases). This CDR3 has 16 residues. Germline V CDR1 and CDR2: LGHDT, YNNKEL (reference sequence). V was pared by 4 bases and J by 0 bases, with 13 bases between. The CDR3 sequence is CASSLTGGRSYNEQFF. As DNA, the CDR3 is TGTGCCAGCAGCCTAACCGGGGGGCGCTCCTACAATGAGCAGTTCTTC.

This clonotype was observed at least ten times. The chain is built from TRBV7-2 and TRBJ2-1, with 11 bases lining up with TRBD2. The CDR3 covers 18 residues. Trimming removed 1 base from V and 0 bases from J; junction bases left unmatched: 5. Germline V gene lookup returns CDR1 SGHTA and CDR2 FQGNSA. CDR3 in DNA: TGTGCCAGCAGCTTAGTATCTAGCGGGAGGATCTCCTACAATGAGCAGTTCTTC. It encodes CASSLVSSGRISYNEQFF.

This clonotype was picked up a small number of times. The chain combines TRBV10-3 with TRBJ1-2; possibly TRBD1 for D (6 bases). CDR1 and CDR2 from the germline V gene are ENHRY and SYGVKD. V was pared by 7 bases and J by 4 bases, with 10 bases between. The CDR3 contains 12 residues. Here the CDR3 DNA reads TGTGCCATCACGAAGGACAGCTATGGCTACACCTTC. It encodes CAITKDSYGYTF.

The chain carries TRBV19 and TRBJ1-5, with a possible D match to TRBD1 (6 bases). Per germline, CDR1 LNHDA and CDR2 SQIVND (reference sequence). V was cut by 5 bases and J by 4 bases, with 15 bases left in between. The CDR3 covers 15 residues. The DNA for the CDR3 is TGTGCCAGTAGTCTCAGGTGGGGGCCAAATCAGCCCCAGCATTTT. This gives the protein CASSLRWGPNQPQHF.

This clonotype has ten or more counts. This chain links TRBV5-1 with TRBJ2-1; TRBD2 agrees at 9 bases. This CDR3 comprises 14 residues. V lost 4 bases and J lost 7; bases outside the gene matches: 6. Germline V gene data show CDR1 as SGHRS and CDR2 as YFSETQ. The chain's CDR3 is CASSSAGGDNEQFF. The CDR3 DNA follows: TGCGCCAGCAGCAGTGCGGGAGGGGATAATGAGCAGTTCTTC. Full variable domain (missing parts from reference TRBV5-1 and TRBJ2-1): KAGVTQTPRYLIKTRGQQVTLSCSPISGHRSVSWYQQTPGQGLQFLFEYFSETQRNKGNFPGRFSGRQFSNSRSEMNVSTLELGDSALYLCASSSAGGDNEQFFGPGTRLTVL.

The V and J genes are TRBV27 and TRBJ2-2; 9 bases fit TRBD1. Germline lookup yields CDR1 MNHEY and CDR2 SMNVEV (reference sequence). The CDR3 is 15 residues long. V dropped 6 bases and J dropped 6; count of bases not matched to a gene: 8. Written as DNA, the CDR3 is TGTGCCAGCAGAACCGGGACAGGGTCGTCCGGGGAGCTGTTTTTT. Its translation is CASRTGTGSSGELFF.

This clonotype showed up many times. V gene TRBV27 combines with J gene TRBJ2-2, with D possibly TRBD2 on 6 matching bases. The germline V and J ends were trimmed by 1 base and 0 bases, with 9 bases remaining between them. The CDR3 runs 16 residues. The germline CDR1 and CDR2 sequences are MNHEY and SMNVEV (reference sequence). For the CDR3, the DNA is TGTGCCAGCAGTTTATGGGGCGGGACGAACACCGGGGAGCTGTTTTTT. It codes for CASSLWGGTNTGELFF.

This clonotype was seen many times. V gene TRBV7-8 combines with J gene TRBJ2-4, with D possibly matching TRBD2 (6 bases). Germline CDR1 reads SGHVS; CDR2 reads FQNEAQ. CDR3 length: 15 residues. V shed 2 bases and J shed 3 bases, with 11 bases lying between them. CDR3 residues: CASSLSTGDKNIQYF. The CDR3 DNA follows: TGTGCCAGCAGCTTATCTACGGGAGACAAAAACATTCAGTACTTC.

The chain is built from TRBV20-1 and TRBJ2-7, with 13 positions matching TRBD2. Per the germline V gene, CDR1 is DFQATT and CDR2 is SNEGSKA (reference sequence). V lost 6 bases to trimming and J lost 7 bases; unmatched junction nucleotides: 15. The CDR3 has 16 amino acids. The CDR3 sequence: CSAFRPFTSGRGEQYF. In DNA, the CDR3 is TGCAGTGCCTTTCGTCCATTTACTAGCGGGAGGGGGGAGCAGTACTTC.

The V call is TRBV19, the J call TRBJ1-4; no clear D. The CDR3 sequence is 15 residues long. V lost 7 bases to trimming and J lost 0 bases, with 12 bases between them. Looked up from germline, CDR1 is LNHDA and CDR2 is SQIVND (reference sequence). The DNA of the CDR3 is TGTGCCAGTACGACCCACGGGGCAACTAATGAAAAACTGTTTTTT. Translation gives CASTTHGATNEKLFF.

Of note for this clonotype: Just one base apart from a much larger clone, this may be a read error. The V and J genes are TRBV7-2 and TRBJ2-7; 7 nucleotides match TRBD2. The CDR3 is 16 residues long. Germline assignment: CDR1 SGHTA and CDR2 FQGNSA. V shed 5 bases and J 5 bases; nucleotides not matched to a gene: 15. In DNA form, the CDR3 reads TGTGCCAGCAGCGCGTGGTCTTCGCGGGAGAAAAACGAGCAGTACTTC. Protein product: CASSAWSSREKNEQYF.